One and the same sample provided the 8 T cell receptor beta chains below, sequenced in a study of blood T cell repertoires in COVID-19. Using immunoSEQ multiplex PCR, the repertoire was profiled, and TCRdb retains in-frame clones only, with some absent. The table has about 86,000 clones, over 80% seen once. The specimen was peripheral blood. These TCRs come from a human donor in a cohort sampled during active COVID-19.

This clone was found many times. The chain recombines TRBV7-8 with TRBJ2-7; 10 bases map to TRBD1. The trim removed 5 bases at V and 2 bases at J, leaving 9 bases unmatched. Germline V gene sequence: CDR1 SGHVS, CDR2 FQNEAQ. The CDR3 is 16 amino acids. The CDR3 here is CASSEGGTGATYEQYF. The CDR3 DNA sequence: TGTGCCAGCAGCGAAGGGGGGACAGGGGCCACCTACGAGCAGTACTTC.

The rearrangement uses TRBV5-1 and TRBJ2-7; 8 positions match TRBD1. Trimming removed 3 bases from V and 1 base from J; junction bases left unmatched: 12. The CDR3 contains 17 residues. Germline CDR1 reads SGHRS; CDR2 reads YFSETQ. This CDR3 reads CASSSPSPGTGSYEQYF. The DNA for the CDR3 is TGCGCCAGCAGCTCCCCATCCCCCGGGACAGGATCCTACGAGCAGTACTTC. The complete variable domain, with remaining parts taken from reference TRBV5-1 and TRBJ2-7, reads KAGVTQTPRYLIKTRGQQVTLSCSPISGHRSVSWYQQTPGQGLQFLFEYFSETQRNKGNFPGRFSGRQFSNSRSEMNVSTLELGDSALYLCASSSPSPGTGSYEQYFGPGTRLTVT.

In this sample, this clone turned up once. This rearrangement joins TRBV28 to TRBJ2-1; 7 nucleotides match TRBD2. The CDR3 loop spans 15 amino acids. Germline V lookup: CDR1 MDHEN, CDR2 SYDVKM. Unmatched junction bases numbered 17, after V lost 8 bases and J lost 10 bases. The CDR3 DNA sequence: TGTGCCAGCGACCGTTGGGGGGAGGGCGCAAGAGAGCAGTTCTTC. It encodes CASDRWGEGAREQFF.

This clone occurred a few times. The chain couples TRBV7-9 to TRBJ2-3; 9 positions agree with TRBD1. Germline V CDR1 and CDR2: SEHNR, FQNEAQ (reference sequence). There are 14 residues in the CDR3. Unmatched junction bases numbered 0, after V lost 4 bases and J lost 1 base. The DNA for the CDR3 is TGTGCCAGCAGCTGGGACAGGGGCACAGATACGCAGTATTTT. Its translation is CASSWDRGTDTQYF. Full variable domain (remainder filled in from reference TRBV7-9 and TRBJ2-3): DTGVSQNPRHKITKRGQNVTFRCDPISEHNRLYWYRQTLGQGPEFLTYFQNEAQLEKSRLLSDRFSAERPKGSFSTLEIQRTEQGDSAMYLCASSWDRGTDTQYFGPGTRLTVL.

V is TRBV4-1 and J is TRBJ2-1; TRBD1 might be the D (5 bases). The germline V gene encodes CDR1 MGHRA and CDR2 YSYEKL. Trimming cost V 6 bases and J 9 bases, with 15 bases left between them. The CDR3 consists of 13 residues. CDR3 region: CASSPGRQREQFF. For the CDR3, the DNA is TGCGCCAGCAGTCCCGGCCGACAGCGTGAGCAGTTCTTC.

This chain uses TRBV27 with TRBJ2-3, with TRBD2 matching 13 bases. The germline V gene has CDR1 MNHEY and CDR2 SMNVEV (reference sequence). The CDR3 loop spans 18 amino acids. V shed 4 bases and J 3 bases; nucleotides not matched to a gene: 10. As DNA, the CDR3 is TGTGCCAGCAGTTCTTCATTTGGACTAGCGGGAGATACAGATACGCAGTATTTT. Its protein product is CASSSSFGLAGDTDTQYF.

The chain carries TRBV5-1 and TRBJ2-5, with TRBD2 identical over 7 bases. The CDR3 runs to 14 residues. From germline, CDR1 is SGHRS and CDR2 YFSETQ. J gave up 7 bases and V 4 bases, and 10 bases lay outside the gene matches. The CDR3 nucleotides are TGCGCCAGCAGCGCTAATGTGGGGGAGGGGACCCAGTACTTC. Its translation: CASSANVGEGTQYF.

This clone has just one count. The rearrangement links TRBV15 to TRBJ1-1; D remains unclear. The V gene lost 7 bases and the J gene lost 2 bases, with 17 bases spanning the gap. The CDR3 loop spans 15 amino acids. CDR1 and CDR2 from the germline V gene are LNHNV and YYDKDF (reference sequence). The CDR3 sequence: CATKELRRRNTEAFF. Here the CDR3 DNA reads TGTGCCACCAAGGAGCTGAGGAGGCGAAACACTGAAGCTTTCTTT.